The T cell receptor beta chain described here comes from a study of blood T cell repertoires in COVID-19. Some clones are missing from TCRdb's copy, which holds only in-frame ones; the method was immunoSEQ multiplex PCR. This sample has around 150,000 clones; roughly 80% occur once, and the top ten carry roughly 6.2%. The CDR3 extends over 15 amino acids. V was trimmed by 3 bases and J by 1 base, leaving 9 bases between them. In germline, CDR1 is KGHSH, CDR2 LQKENI. The sequencing input was PBMCs or T cells enriched from blood (not recorded which). This TCR was recovered from a woman aged 40 to 50 who had recovered from COVID-19. The chain joins TRBV18 to TRBJ2-2; D is uncertain. CDR3 sequence (DNA): TGTGCCAGCTCACCTCGGCAGGAGAACACCGGGGAGCTGTTTTTT. Amino acid sequence: CASSPRQENTGELFF.